The 22 T cell receptor beta chains in this list originate from one sample, sequenced in a study of T cell repertoires in cytomegalovirus infection. TCRdb re-analysed the reads in MiXCR, keeping a single row per CDR3 protein. The table includes around 330,000 distinct CDR3 sequences, 15% to 20% detected once. Sequenced input: PBMCs. These receptors all come from a human donor in good health (CMV status not recorded). Some clones in this sample may be carry-over from other donors' samples.

At least ten counts were recorded for this clonotype. The chain links TRBV7-2 to TRBJ1-3; perhaps TRBD1 as D (5 bases). V gave up 1 base and J gave up 1 base, with 11 bases separating them. CDR1 SGHTA and CDR2 FQGNSA come from the germline V gene. The CDR3 contains 16 residues. DNA of the CDR3: TGTGCCAGCAGCTTAGATCCAGGGTGGTCTGGAAACACCATATATTTT. Translating it yields CASSLDPGWSGNTIYF.

This clonotype was observed many times. The chain recombines TRBV7-6 with TRBJ2-1; 12 nucleotides agree with TRBD2. V shed 5 bases and J 4 bases; nucleotides not matched to a gene: 6. The CDR3 length is 16 residues. The germline V gene has CDR1 SGHVS and CDR2 FNYEAQ. CDR3 protein: CASSQDLAGGYNEQFF. The DNA of the CDR3 is TGTGCCAGCAGCCAGGATCTAGCGGGGGGGTACAATGAGCAGTTCTTC.

This clonotype showed up just once. A much larger clone differs from this one at a single base, so this may be a read error. In DNA, the CDR3 is TGTGCCAGCAGCATATCCCCCCTCGATACCCAGTACTTC. The encoded protein is CASSISPLDTQYF. The genes are TRBV7-2 and TRBJ2-5, with unresolved D. The germline V gene has CDR1 SGHTA and CDR2 FQGNSA. V was pared by 5 bases and J by 8 bases, with 15 bases between. CDR3 size: 13 residues.

This clonotype occurred many times. The chain recombines TRBV7-6 with TRBJ1-1, with 11 bases aligning to TRBD1. This CDR3 comprises 14 residues. The V segment lost 4 bases and the J segment 7 bases; nucleotides outside the gene matches: 5. CDR1 is SGHVS and CDR2 is FNYEAQ in the germline V gene. DNA of the CDR3: TGTGCCAGCAGCTCAGGACAGGGGGCTGGTGAAGCTTTCTTT. This sequence encodes CASSSGQGAGEAFF.

The chain is built from TRBV20-1 and TRBJ1-4; D unclear. V dropped 0 bases and J dropped 4 bases, with 9 bases sitting between them. This CDR3 comprises 14 residues. CDR1 and CDR2 from the germline V gene are DFQATT and SNEGSKA (reference sequence). CDR3 protein: CSARDSVLNEKLFF. CDR3 sequence (DNA): TGCAGTGCTAGAGATTCCGTGCTTAATGAAAAACTGTTTTTT.

This clonotype was seen many times. The rearrangement links TRBV28 to TRBJ2-3; 10 nucleotides align to TRBD1. Per the germline V gene, CDR1 is MDHEN and CDR2 is SYDVKM. This CDR3 has 18 residues. V lost 2 bases to trimming and J lost 0 bases; unmatched junction nucleotides: 8. The chain's CDR3 is CASSLDGQGESSTDTQYF. In nucleotides, the CDR3 is TGTGCCAGCAGTTTAGACGGACAGGGGGAAAGTAGCACAGATACGCAGTATTTT.

The chain couples TRBV5-1 to TRBJ2-2; tentative D call: TRBD2 (5 bases). This CDR3 has 17 amino acids. The V end lost 0 bases, the J end lost 3 bases, and 15 bases lay between the germline ends. Germline loops: CDR1 SGHRS, CDR2 YFSETQ. The chain's CDR3 is CASSLEGRGEYTGELFF. The CDR3, as DNA: TGCGCCAGCAGCTTGGAGGGCCGGGGTGAATACACCGGGGAGCTGTTTTTT.

The rearrangement uses TRBV18 and TRBJ1-1, with 7 bases lining up with TRBD1. The CDR3 consists of 15 residues. CDR1 and CDR2 (germline): KGHSH, LQKENI. V lost 3 bases, J lost 4 bases, and 8 bases stayed unmatched. This chain's CDR3 is CASSPSRQGATEAFF. The DNA of the CDR3 is TGTGCCAGCTCACCGTCCAGACAGGGTGCCACTGAAGCTTTCTTT.

This chain joins TRBV5-6 and TRBJ2-3, with D unresolved. There are 14 residues in the CDR3. The V end lost 0 bases, the J end lost 4 bases, and 9 bases lay between the germline ends. The germline V gene has CDR1 SGHDT and CDR2 YYEEEE. The CDR3 spells CASSLAVSPDTQYF. CDR3 DNA: TGTGCCAGCAGCTTGGCCGTTTCTCCAGATACGCAGTATTTT.

The chain uses TRBV6-5 and TRBJ2-1; TRBD2 aligns across 11 bases. V was pared by 4 bases and J by 5 bases, with 10 bases of the junction left unmatched. In germline, CDR1 is MNHEY, CDR2 SVGAGI. The CDR3 has 17 amino acids. This chain's CDR3 is CASSSSGLAGGHNEQFF. The CDR3 DNA reads as TGTGCCAGCAGTTCCTCTGGACTAGCGGGCGGCCACAATGAGCAGTTCTTC.

This clonotype was seen many times. The chain recombines TRBV7-2 with TRBJ1-2; D is ambiguous. Deletions cut 1 base from V and 7 bases from J, with 13 bases between. The CDR3 consists of 14 residues. The germline CDR1 and CDR2 sequences are SGHTA and FQGNSA. The CDR3 reads CASSLDFFPSGYTF. In DNA, the CDR3 is TGTGCCAGCAGCTTAGATTTCTTTCCGTCTGGCTACACCTTC.

This clonotype came up a few times. This chain connects TRBV4-1 to TRBJ1-4, with 10 nucleotides matching TRBD1. The germline gives CDR1 MGHRA, CDR2 YSYEKL. CDR3 length: 16 residues. V trimming: 7 bases; J trimming: 2 bases; junction bases outside the gene matches: 7. The CDR3 region has the DNA TGCGCCAGCACCCGGACAGGGGGGTTGACTAATGAAAAACTGTTTTTT. Protein sequence: CASTRTGGLTNEKLFF.

This clonotype has ten or more counts. The V gene is TRBV7-6, the J gene TRBJ2-1, with TRBD1 matching 8 bases. After removal of 5 bases from V and 9 bases from J, the junction contained 6 bases not matched to a gene. The CDR3 covers 13 residues. Germline V gives CDR1 SGHVS, CDR2 FNYEAQ. CDR3 sequence reads: CASSQDRETEQFF. In DNA, the CDR3 is TGTGCCAGCAGCCAGGACAGGGAAACTGAGCAGTTCTTC.

The sample holds many counts of this clonotype. The J gene is TRBJ1-1, the V gene TRBV12-3 or TRBV12-4; 8 bases line up with TRBD1. The CDR3 length is 17 residues. V shed 7 bases, J shed 0 bases, and the junction held 13 bases outside the gene matches. CDR3: CASTLGWGRGLNTEAFF. CDR3 coding DNA: TGTGCCAGCACCTTAGGCTGGGGCAGGGGGCTGAACACTGAAGCTTTCTTT.

The CDR3 loop is CSATSNYGYTF. DNA for the CDR3: TGCAGTGCCACATCTAACTATGGCTACACCTTC. This sequence joins TRBV20-1 and TRBJ1-2; D remains unclear. CDR1 DFQATT and CDR2 SNEGSKA come from the germline V gene (reference sequence). The V gene lost 6 bases and the J gene lost 0 bases, with 5 bases spanning the gap. This CDR3 spans 11 amino acids.

This clonotype was detected many times. The chain carries TRBV7-8 and TRBJ1-1, with 8 positions matching TRBD1. Germline V gene sequence: CDR1 SGHVS, CDR2 FQNEAQ. Unmatched junction bases numbered 9, after V lost 2 bases and J lost 1 base. This CDR3 is 17 amino acids long. The CDR3 DNA sequence: TGTGCCAGCAGCTTAATCCCCTGGACAGGGACGAACACTGAAGCTTTCTTT. Translating it yields CASSLIPWTGTNTEAFF.

This clonotype was seen many times. The V and J genes are TRBV12-3 or TRBV12-4 and TRBJ1-1, with no clear D. The CDR3 is 13 residues long. The V and J ends lost 5 bases and 5 bases respectively, with 12 bases between them. The CDR3 reads CASSPPFGTEAFF. The CDR3 DNA reads as TGTGCCAGCAGTCCGCCTTTTGGAACTGAAGCTTTCTTT.

This clonotype was counted ten times or more. The chain couples TRBV7-2 to TRBJ2-5; D gene uncertain. The CDR3 length is 14 residues. Trimming removed 8 bases from V and 5 bases from J, with 18 bases in between. Germline V gives CDR1 SGHTA, CDR2 FQGNSA. The CDR3 protein is CASRRTAVAETQYF. The CDR3 DNA reads TGTGCCAGCCGTCGGACGGCCGTCGCCGAGACCCAGTACTTC.

The chain employs TRBV4-2 and TRBJ2-5, with 7 bases aligning to TRBD1. The germline gives CDR1 LGHNA, CDR2 YNFKEQ. V gave up 4 bases and J gave up 4 bases; unmatched junction bases: 9. There are 15 residues in the CDR3. CDR3 region: CASSRDPDRAETQYF. The CDR3, as DNA: TGTGCCAGCAGCCGAGATCCTGACAGGGCAGAGACCCAGTACTTC.

The J gene is TRBJ2-1, the V gene TRBV28; 11 bases are a match to TRBD2. In germline, CDR1 is MDHEN, CDR2 SYDVKM. CDR3 length equals 16 residues. V gave up 4 bases and J gave up 6 bases; unmatched junction bases: 8. CDR3: CASSSHVAGGPNEQFF. The CDR3 nucleotides read TGTGCCAGCAGTTCTCATGTAGCGGGGGGGCCCAATGAGCAGTTCTTC. Combining the CDR3 with reference TRBV28 and TRBJ2-1 gives the whole variable domain DVKVTQSSRYLVKRTGEKVFLECVQDMDHENMFWYRQDPGLGLRLIYFSYDVKMKEKGDIPEGYSVSREKKERFSLILESASTNQTSMYLCASSSHVAGGPNEQFFGPGTRLTVL.

V usage is TRBV10-3 and J usage is TRBJ2-7; TRBD1 agrees at 11 bases. The CDR3 consists of 15 residues. Germline lookup yields CDR1 ENHRY and CDR2 SYGVKD. The V gene end was trimmed by 10 bases and the J gene end by 3 bases; junction bases not matched to a gene: 11. The CDR3: CATRASGTGGYEQYF. The CDR3 DNA reads as TGTGCCACCAGAGCCTCCGGGACAGGGGGCTACGAGCAGTACTTC.

The sample holds many counts of this clonotype. The chain recombines TRBV7-2 with TRBJ2-3; 7 nucleotides agree with TRBD1. V was clipped by 5 bases and J by 2 bases; unmatched bases: 4. This CDR3 has 14 residues. CDR1 is SGHTA and CDR2 is FQGNSA in the germline V gene. The CDR3 DNA sequence: TGTGCCAGCAGCGAGGGACAGTCCACAGATACGCAGTATTTT. Amino acids: CASSEGQSTDTQYF.